These 9 T cell receptor beta chains were sequenced from one sample in a study of blood T cell repertoires in COVID-19. Sequenced by immunoSEQ multiplex PCR; TCRdb stores in-frame clones only, minus some. The table includes 40,000 to 50,000 clones, less than 95% detected once. Material for sequencing was peripheral blood. Source of these receptors: an older man with active COVID-19.

The CDR3 coding sequence is TGTGCCAGCAGTTACGGACAGGGGAACAATCAGCCCCAGCATTTT. Residues: CASSYGQGNNQPQHF. The genes are TRBV6-2 or TRBV6-3 and TRBJ1-5; the match to TRBD1 covers 9 bases. This CDR3 comprises 15 residues. Per the germline V gene, CDR1 is MNHEY and CDR2 is SVGEGT. With 2 bases clipped from V and 3 bases from J, the junction kept 2 bases outside the gene matches.

The J gene is TRBJ2-3, the V gene TRBV19; 10 nucleotides align to TRBD2. Germline assignment: CDR1 LNHDA and CDR2 SQIVND (reference sequence). The CDR3 sequence is 17 residues long. V was pared by 6 bases and J by 4 bases, with 13 bases of the junction left unmatched. Written as DNA, the CDR3 is TGTGCCAGTAGCAATGAGGTTCTAGCGGGGGTTCCAGATACGCAGTATTTT. This translates into CASSNEVLAGVPDTQYF. Together with reference TRBV19 and TRBJ2-3, the CDR3 gives the full variable domain: DGGITQSPKYLFRKEGQNVTLSCEQNLNHDAMYWYRQDPGQGLRLIYYSQIVNDFQKGDIAEGYSVSREKKESFPLTVTSAQKNPTAFYLCASSNEVLAGVPDTQYFGPGTRLTVL.

This clone has only one observation. In DNA, the CDR3 is TGTGCCAGCAGTTCTGGGGCAGCTACCATGAACACTGAAGCTTTCTTT. It specifies CASSSGAATMNTEAFF. This chain uses TRBV6-5 with TRBJ1-1, with D possibly matching TRBD1 (5 bases). CDR1 is MNHEY and CDR2 is SVGAGI in the germline V gene. Trimming took 4 bases from V and 0 from J, leaving 15 bases between them. There are 16 residues in the CDR3.

V and J are TRBV7-2 and TRBJ2-7, with D perhaps matching TRBD2 (5 bases). The CDR3 spans 15 residues. Germline assignment: CDR1 SGHTA and CDR2 FQGNSA. V shed 5 bases and J shed 0 bases, with 14 bases lying between them. The CDR3 loop is CASSPGLLSSYEQYF. CDR3 in DNA: TGTGCCAGCAGCCCAGGACTCTTAAGCTCCTACGAGCAGTACTTC.

The chain recombines TRBV6-5 with TRBJ1-5, with unresolved D. CDR1 MNHEY and CDR2 SVGAGI come from the germline V gene. Trimming stripped 6 bases from V and 0 bases from J, with 6 bases between. The CDR3 runs 13 residues. This CDR3 is CASRLSSNQPQHF. CDR3 DNA: TGTGCCAGCAGGCTCAGTAGCAATCAGCCCCAGCATTTT.

The chain joins TRBV27 to TRBJ1-3; perhaps TRBD1 as D (6 bases). In germline, CDR1 is MNHEY, CDR2 SMNVEV (reference sequence). The CDR3 is 16 amino acids. Trimming removed 5 bases from V and 3 bases from J, with 17 bases in between. CDR3 coding DNA: TGTGCCAGCAGTCCCATACCGGGGGGCTATGGAAACACCATATATTTT. Amino acids: CASSPIPGGYGNTIYF.

This chain uses TRBV11-2 with TRBJ2-7, with a possible D match to TRBD2 (5 bases). Germline loops: CDR1 SGHAT, CDR2 FQNNGV. Trimming removed 4 bases from V and 4 bases from J, with 11 bases in between. This CDR3 has 13 amino acids. CDR3 amino acids: CASSSLDKYEQYF. DNA of the CDR3: TGTGCCAGCAGCTCACTAGACAAGTACGAGCAGTACTTC.

The V and J genes are TRBV10-1 and TRBJ1-4; 7 bases are a match to TRBD1. The CDR3 has 14 residues. Looked up from germline, CDR1 is WNHNN and CDR2 is SYGVQD (reference sequence). V shed 5 bases and J 3 bases; nucleotides not matched to a gene: 3. The CDR3 protein is CASSSGQPNEKLFF. The CDR3 DNA follows: TGCGCCAGCAGTTCGGGACAGCCTAATGAAAAACTGTTTTTT.

The CDR3 DNA reads as TGTGCCAGCAGTTCCACCCGGGGGTATACTATCTATAATTCACCCCTCCACTTT. Residues: CASSSTRGYTIYNSPLHF. V is TRBV28 and J is TRBJ1-6; tentatively, D is TRBD1 (5 bases). Germline CDR1 MDHEN, CDR2 SYDVKM. V was pared by 4 bases and J by 3 bases, with 19 bases between. The CDR3 consists of 18 residues.